The 27 T cell receptor beta chains presented below share a single source sample, sequenced in a study of T cell responses to AZD1222 COVID-19 vaccine (TCRdb year 2021). The sample's time point label is to be understood as: about 28 days (+/-7) after the second vaccine dose. Library method: the immunoSEQ multiplex PCR assay. The clones in this table, taken by TCRdb from immuneACCESS, are in-frame only. Not every clone is retained; where verified, under half of the shortfall comes from an unresolved V gene, and the cause of the rest is unknown. Present in this sample are some 150,000 clones, around 87% of which were seen just once. Around 4.4% of the sample is taken by the ten largest. Sequenced here: peripheral blood, sampled 28 days after the second AZD1222 dose. The receptors were gathered from an adult who received the AZD1222 COVID-19 vaccine.

The rearrangement joins TRBV20-1 to TRBJ2-2; D is tentatively TRBD1 or TRBD2 (6 bases each). Looked up from germline, CDR1 is DFQATT and CDR2 is SNEGSKA (reference sequence). Trimming took off 3 bases at V and 0 bases at J, with 14 bases between the two ends. CDR3 length: 16 residues. The CDR3 DNA is TGCAGTGCTAGTTCCCTAAGGGGGGCGAACACCGGGGAGCTGTTTTTT. This encodes CSASSLRGANTGELFF.

The V gene is TRBV10-2, the J gene TRBJ1-4, with D possibly TRBD1 on 5 matching bases. This CDR3 is 11 amino acids long. Looked up from germline, CDR1 is WSHSY and CDR2 is SAAADI. V was clipped by 2 bases and J by 11 bases, with 6 bases between them. The chain's CDR3 is CASSEGGKLFF. The CDR3 DNA sequence: TGCGCCAGCAGTGAGGGGGGGAAACTGTTTTTT.

The gene calls are TRBV5-1 and TRBJ2-2; perhaps TRBD1 as D (5 bases). Trimming removed 4 bases at V and 5 bases at J, with 9 bases between. The CDR3 is 13 residues long. In germline, CDR1 is SGHRS, CDR2 YFSETQ. This CDR3 reads CASSLRETGELFF. CDR3 sequence (DNA): TGCGCCAGCAGCCTCAGGGAAACCGGGGAGCTGTTTTTT.

The rearrangement links TRBV5-1 to TRBJ1-2; a weak D match, TRBD1 (6 bases). Germline lookup yields CDR1 SGHRS and CDR2 YFSETQ. V lost 3 bases to trimming and J lost 5 bases, with 17 bases between them. The length of the CDR3 is 15 residues. The CDR3 spells CASSSTGGRVYGYTF. The CDR3 DNA reads TGCGCCAGCAGCTCGACAGGAGGACGGGTTTATGGCTACACCTTC.

The V gene is TRBV6-2 or TRBV6-3, the J gene TRBJ2-1, with 16 bases that match TRBD2. Per germline, CDR1 MNHEY and CDR2 SVGEGT. The CDR3 has 18 amino acids. The V segment lost 2 bases and the J segment 3 bases; nucleotides outside the gene matches: 4. The CDR3 sequence: CASSYGGTSGGDYNEQFF. CDR3 bases: TGTGCCAGCAGTTACGGAGGGACTAGCGGGGGGGACTACAATGAGCAGTTCTTC.

The rearrangement uses TRBV29-1 and TRBJ2-7; 9 bases fit TRBD1. The trim removed 6 bases at V and 6 bases at J, leaving 9 bases unmatched. This CDR3 spans 13 amino acids. The germline V gene encodes CDR1 SQVTM and CDR2 ANQGSEA. CDR3 protein: CSVTDGTGSEQYF. The CDR3 DNA is TGCAGCGTCACGGATGGGACAGGGAGCGAGCAGTACTTC.

The chain employs TRBV2 and TRBJ1-6, with no clear D. The CDR3 covers 11 residues. V was cut by 7 bases and J by 10 bases, with 8 bases left in between. CDR1 is SNHLY, CDR2 FYNNEI, per germline. CDR3 in amino acids: CASTLRSPLHF. CDR3 bases: TGTGCCAGCACTCTAAGATCACCCCTCCACTTT.

V gene TRBV19 combines with J gene TRBJ1-1; TRBD1 matches at 9 bases. This CDR3 contains 14 residues. Germline lookup yields CDR1 LNHDA and CDR2 SQIVND (reference sequence). The ends lost 9 bases at V and 2 bases at J; junction bases unmatched: 7. CDR3 amino acids: CASSRDRVNTEAFF. The CDR3 nucleotides read TGTGCCAGCTCTCGGGACAGGGTTAACACTGAAGCTTTCTTT.

The chain couples TRBV7-9 to TRBJ2-3; no firm D call. Trimming removed 5 bases from V and 2 bases from J, with 5 bases in between. Germline CDR1 is SEHNR and CDR2 is FQNEAQ (reference sequence). The CDR3 runs 12 residues. CDR3 nucleotides: TGTGCCAGCAGCGCCGCCACAGATACGCAGTATTTT. Translating gives CASSAATDTQYF.

The V call is TRBV5-1, the J call TRBJ2-1; 13 bases map to TRBD2. The germline CDR1 and CDR2 sequences are SGHRS and YFSETQ. V lost 4 bases and J lost 8; bases outside the gene matches: 3. The CDR3 contains 14 residues. CDR3 nucleotides: TGCGCCAGCAGCCGACTAGCGGGGGGAGATGAGCAGTTCTTC. Amino acids: CASSRLAGGDEQFF.

The gene calls are TRBV3-1 (or the pseudogene TRBV3-2) and TRBJ2-5; D unresolved. V lost 0 bases and J 6 bases, leaving 11 bases between the germline ends. The length of the CDR3 is 14 residues. Germline values: CDR1 LGHDT, CDR2 YNNKEL (reference sequence). CDR3 in DNA: TGTGCCAGCAGCCAAGATCAAGACTCGAAGACCCAGTACTTC. Its translation is CASSQDQDSKTQYF.

This sequence joins TRBV30 and TRBJ2-1; D remains unclear. The germline V gene encodes CDR1 GTSNPN and CDR2 SVGIG (reference sequence). Trimming took 2 bases from V and 4 from J, leaving 12 bases between them. This CDR3 is built from 14 residues. The CDR3: CAWSSQRGYNEQFF. Here the CDR3 DNA reads TGTGCCTGGAGTTCGCAGCGAGGATACAATGAGCAGTTCTTC.

A remark on this clone: The same CDR3 is also encoded by other DNA sequences in this sample. The V gene is TRBV4-3, the J gene TRBJ2-2, with D hard to call. The CDR3 runs to 13 residues. V was cut by 0 bases and J by 5 bases, with 4 bases left in between. Germline CDR1 is LGHNA and CDR2 is YSLEER. CDR3 nucleotide sequence: TGCGCCAGCAGCCAAGATCGGACCGGGGAGCTGTTTTTT. Residues: CASSQDRTGELFF.

The chain uses TRBV5-1 and TRBJ2-5; no firm D call. Germline CDR1 is SGHRS and CDR2 is YFSETQ. The CDR3 is 11 amino acids. With 4 bases removed from V and 7 bases from J, the gap between germline ends came to 8 bases. In DNA form, the CDR3 reads TGCGCCAGCAGCCTGCCCGGGACCCAGTACTTC. It translates to CASSLPGTQYF. Based on the CDR3 plus reference TRBV5-1 and TRBJ2-5, the full variable domain is KAGVTQTPRYLIKTRGQQVTLSCSPISGHRSVSWYQQTPGQGLQFLFEYFSETQRNKGNFPGRFSGRQFSNSRSEMNVSTLELGDSALYLCASSLPGTQYFGPGTRLLVL.

The chain links TRBV30 to TRBJ1-2; tentative D call: TRBD1 (5 bases). With 5 bases removed from V and 6 bases from J, the gap between germline ends came to 13 bases. The germline V gene encodes CDR1 GTSNPN and CDR2 SVGIG (reference sequence). This CDR3 is built from 12 residues. The CDR3 nucleotides are TGTGCCTGGTTGCGGGGGAGTCATGGCTACACCTTC. It codes for CAWLRGSHGYTF.

This clone was detected a few times. The chain joins TRBV27 to TRBJ1-1; D perhaps matches TRBD1 (5 bases). V was pared by 6 bases and J by 4 bases, with 15 bases between. The CDR3 runs to 14 residues. Germline loops: CDR1 MNHEY, CDR2 SMNVEV (reference sequence). The CDR3 coding sequence is TGTGCCAGCAGCTCTCCCCGGGACGGCACTGAAGCTTTCTTT. This sequence encodes CASSSPRDGTEAFF.

V is TRBV3-1 (or the pseudogene TRBV3-2) and J is TRBJ2-1; D unresolved. The CDR3 totals 15 residues. CDR1 is LGHDT, CDR2 YNNKEL, per germline (reference sequence). Between the trimmed V and J ends, which lost 0 bases and 2 bases, there was a span of 8 bases. The CDR3 DNA follows: TGTGCCAGCAGCCAAGATCTCGAGCCCTACAATGAGCAGTTCTTC. Translated, it gives CASSQDLEPYNEQFF.

The rearrangement joins TRBV29-1 to TRBJ1-1, with D maybe TRBD1 (6 bases). The ends were cut back, 6 bases at V and 3 bases at J, with 14 bases in the middle. From germline, CDR1 is SQVTM and CDR2 ANQGSEA. This CDR3 contains 13 residues. The chain's CDR3 is CSVVRGGDTEAFF. DNA for the CDR3: TGCAGCGTCGTCAGGGGAGGGGACACTGAAGCTTTCTTT.

V and J are TRBV12-3 or TRBV12-4 and TRBJ2-5; D gene uncertain. The CDR3 is 12 residues long. The V and J ends lost 3 bases and 4 bases respectively, with 6 bases between them. The CDR3 DNA follows: TGTGCCAGCAGTTTTGTTGCAGAGACCCAGTACTTC. Its translation is CASSFVAETQYF.

This clone was found once. The CDR3 DNA follows: TGCAGCGCGAAACAGGGGGTTACGAACACCGGGGAGCTGTTTTTT. Protein sequence: CSAKQGVTNTGELFF. The V and J genes are TRBV29-1 and TRBJ2-2; 8 nucleotides line up with TRBD1. Germline V gene lookup returns CDR1 SQVTM and CDR2 ANQGSEA. V lost 7 bases to trimming and J lost 0 bases; unmatched junction nucleotides: 7. CDR3 length: 15 residues.

The chain employs TRBV14 and TRBJ1-1; D is perhaps TRBD1 (5 bases). Germline-derived CDR1 and CDR2 are SGHDN and FVKESK. The CDR3 loop spans 13 amino acids. V lost 0 bases, J lost 10 bases, and 12 bases lay in between. CDR3 protein: CASSQDRGGSAFF. CDR3 sequence (DNA): TGTGCCAGCAGCCAAGATCGGGGGGGGTCAGCTTTCTTT.

The chain joins TRBV7-9 to TRBJ1-3, with 10 nucleotides matching TRBD1. V shed 3 bases, J shed 4 bases, and the junction held 6 bases outside the gene matches. CDR3 length: 16 residues. CDR1 SEHNR and CDR2 FQNEAQ come from the germline V gene (reference sequence). CDR3 sequence: CASSLGTGEIGNTIYF. Written as DNA, the CDR3 is TGTGCCAGCAGCTTGGGGACAGGGGAAATCGGAAACACCATATATTTT.

The V and J genes are TRBV5-1 and TRBJ2-2; TRBD2 matches 12 bases. CDR1 SGHRS and CDR2 YFSETQ come from the germline V gene. The CDR3 runs to 16 residues. Germline trimming cut 6 bases from V and 3 bases from J; bases unmatched to any gene: 6. The CDR3 is CASTRGTSGYTGELFF. The CDR3 bases are TGCGCCAGCACCAGGGGGACTAGCGGGTACACCGGGGAGCTGTTTTTT. The variable domain in full, with the rest retrieved from reference TRBV5-1 and TRBJ2-2, is KAGVTQTPRYLIKTRGQQVTLSCSPISGHRSVSWYQQTPGQGLQFLFEYFSETQRNKGNFPGRFSGRQFSNSRSEMNVSTLELGDSALYLCASTRGTSGYTGELFFGEGSRLTVL.

This chain links TRBV10-1 with TRBJ1-1; no definite D call. V was cut by 3 bases and J by 3 bases, with 8 bases left in between. From germline, CDR1 is WNHNN and CDR2 SYGVQD (reference sequence). The CDR3 spans 13 residues. CDR3 protein: CASSDNPDTEAFF. CDR3 nucleotides: TGCGCCAGCAGTGACAATCCTGACACTGAAGCTTTCTTT.

V and J are TRBV6-5 and TRBJ2-1; the D call may be TRBD1 or TRBD2 (6 bases each). Per germline, CDR1 MNHEY and CDR2 SVGAGI. This CDR3 region has 15 residues. The V gene lost 3 bases and the J gene lost 5 bases, with 14 bases spanning the gap. CDR3 coding DNA: TGTGCCAGCAGTTATAATGGGGGGCAGGACAATGAGCAGTTCTTC. This sequence encodes CASSYNGGQDNEQFF.

With respect to this clone: This specimen includes other DNA sequences encoding the same CDR3. The chain links TRBV5-4 to TRBJ2-7; 8 bases are shared with TRBD1. Germline V gene data show CDR1 as SGHNT and CDR2 as YYREEE (reference sequence). The J segment lost 4 bases and the V segment lost 3 bases, leaving 3 bases of the junction unmatched. The CDR3 is 13 residues long. In nucleotides, the CDR3 is TGTGCCAGCAGCTCCGGGACAGGATACGAGCAGTACTTC. It is translated as CASSSGTGYEQYF. The full variable domain, with the rest looked up from reference TRBV5-4 and TRBJ2-7, is ETGVTQSPTHLIKTRGQQVTLRCSSQSGHNTVSWYQQALGQGPQFIFQYYREEENGRGNFPPRFSGLQFPNYSSELNVNALELDDSALYLCASSSGTGYEQYFGPGTRLTVT.

This rearrangement joins TRBV5-6 to TRBJ2-2; perhaps TRBD2 as D (5 bases). Germline assignment: CDR1 SGHDT and CDR2 YYEEEE. The CDR3 contains 12 residues. V was clipped by 5 bases and J by 5 bases, with 7 bases between them. CDR3 loop: CASSRGTGELFF. CDR3 coding DNA: TGTGCCAGCAGTCGGGGAACCGGGGAGCTGTTTTTT.